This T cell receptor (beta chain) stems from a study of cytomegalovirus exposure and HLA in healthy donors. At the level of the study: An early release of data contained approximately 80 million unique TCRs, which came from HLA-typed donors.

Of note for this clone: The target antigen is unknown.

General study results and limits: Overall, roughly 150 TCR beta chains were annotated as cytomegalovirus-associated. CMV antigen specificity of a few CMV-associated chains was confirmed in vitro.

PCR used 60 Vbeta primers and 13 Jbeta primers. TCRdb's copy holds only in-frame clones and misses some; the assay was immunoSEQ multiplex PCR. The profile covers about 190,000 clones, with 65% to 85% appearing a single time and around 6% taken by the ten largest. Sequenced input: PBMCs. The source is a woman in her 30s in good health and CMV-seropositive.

The CDR3 bases are TGTGCCAGCAGCGTGGGTCGGACAGGGAAATACTACGAGCAGTACTTC. Encoded protein: CASSVGRTGKYYEQYF. The chain links TRBV9 to TRBJ2-5, with 8 bases identical to TRBD1. TRBJ2-7 matches the DNA end more closely, so the J call is doubtful. This CDR3 spans 16 amino acids. The V gene's germline CDR1 is SGDLS and CDR2 YYNGEE.